These 12 T cell receptor beta chains originate from one sample sequenced in a study of blood T cells in healthy people across ages. PCR was performed a second time for roughly 7 to 11 cycles using a sample-barcoded 5' primer and a J-beta primer mix. MiXCR was run by TCRdb on the 5' RACE reads, yielding one entry per CDR3 protein. The sample carries some 900,000 distinct CDR3 sequences, around 30% recorded once. The sample taken for sequencing was blood. These receptors originate from a woman aged 80 or over in good health.

This clonotype was picked up many times. The chain joins TRBV3-1 to TRBJ2-1; D remains unclear. The V end lost 0 bases, the J end lost 11 bases, and 8 bases lay between the germline ends. CDR1 and CDR2 from the germline V gene are LGHDT and YNNKEL (reference sequence). The CDR3 is 12 residues long. CDR3 sequence: CASSQEGRKQFF. CDR3 DNA: TGTGCCAGCAGCCAAGAAGGGCGCAAGCAGTTCTTC.

In this sample, this clonotype turned up many times. This sequence joins TRBV5-1 and TRBJ2-5; D could derive from TRBD1 or TRBD2 (5 bases each). The germline V gene has CDR1 SGHRS and CDR2 YFSETQ. The CDR3 totals 15 residues. Trimming cost V 4 bases and J 5 bases, with 18 bases left between them. The CDR3 nucleotides read TGCGCCAGCAGCCCAGGGACCTCCCGTGGGGAGACCCAGTACTTC. It yields the protein CASSPGTSRGETQYF.

Ten or more counts support this clonotype. V and J are TRBV15 and TRBJ2-5, with 8 bases that match TRBD2. This CDR3 spans 14 amino acids. V shed 4 bases and J 4 bases; nucleotides not matched to a gene: 5. CDR1 LNHNV and CDR2 YYDKDF come from the germline V gene (reference sequence). For the CDR3, the DNA is TGTGCCACCAGCAAACGGGGGGGCCCAGAGACCCAGTACTTC. Its translation: CATSKRGGPETQYF.

The genes are TRBV25-1 and TRBJ2-1; D not resolved. This CDR3 has 16 amino acids. Deletions cut 6 bases from V and 5 bases from J, with 20 bases between. Per germline, CDR1 MGHDK and CDR2 SYGVNS. CDR3 protein: CASSRADWGSNNEQFF. The CDR3, as DNA: TGTGCCAGCAGCCGCGCCGATTGGGGTTCCAACAATGAGCAGTTCTTC.

This rearrangement joins TRBV12-3 or TRBV12-4 to TRBJ2-2, with 7 bases identical to TRBD1. The CDR3 contains 15 residues. Trimming took 3 bases from V and 5 from J; bases not matched to a gene: 6. The CDR3 here is CASSFVSGGTGELFF. CDR3 DNA: TGTGCCAGCAGTTTCGTTTCAGGGGGAACCGGGGAGCTGTTTTTT.

This clonotype was counted many times. V gene TRBV11-1 combines with J gene TRBJ2-5; 8 bases are a match to TRBD2. CDR1 is SGHAT and CDR2 is FQDESV in the germline V gene (reference sequence). The CDR3 runs 15 residues. Trimming took 4 bases from V and 5 from J; bases not matched to a gene: 9. Written as DNA, the CDR3 is TGTGCCAGCAGCTCCCTGCGGGGGGCGGGTGAGACCCAGTACTTC. It codes for CASSSLRGAGETQYF.

The chain employs TRBV28 and TRBJ2-1, with 9 positions matching TRBD1. Judging by the DNA end, TRBJ2-7 fits better; the J call may be wrong. Germline V gene data show CDR1 as MDHEN and CDR2 as SYDVKM. The CDR3 totals 14 residues. CDR3 sequence reads: CASPQDRGYNEQYF. CDR3 nucleotides: TGTGCCAGCCCCCAGGACAGGGGTTACAATGAGCAGTACTTC.

This clonotype was detected only a few times. This chain connects TRBV24-1 to TRBJ1-5, with D unclear. CDR1 and CDR2 (germline): KGHDR, SFDVKD. This CDR3 spans 14 amino acids. Trimming took 4 bases from V and 7 from J, leaving 13 bases between them. The CDR3 sequence: CATSDPTTLQPQHF. The DNA of the CDR3 is TGTGCCACCAGTGACCCTACAACCTTACAGCCCCAGCATTTT.

The rearrangement joins TRBV15 to TRBJ2-7; perhaps TRBD1 as D (5 bases). Per the germline V gene, CDR1 is LNHNV and CDR2 is YYDKDF (reference sequence). Trimming took 2 bases from V and 4 from J, leaving 12 bases between them. The CDR3 extends over 14 amino acids. The CDR3, as DNA: TGTGCCACCAGCAGACTGCTGGGGCAGTACGAGCAGTACTTC. Protein sequence: CATSRLLGQYEQYF. Supplemented by reference TRBV15 and TRBJ2-7, the full variable domain reads DAMVIQNPRYQVTQFGKPVTLSCSQTLNHNVMYWYQQKSSQAPKLLFHYYDKDFNNEADTPDNFQSRRPNTSFCFLDIRSPGLGDTAMYLCATSRLLGQYEQYFGPGTRLTVT.

A note on this clonotype: This may come from a read error, since a much larger clone is one base off. The genes are TRBV6-2 or TRBV6-3 and TRBJ2-1, with 7 bases identical to TRBD2. CDR3 size: 18 residues. Germline CDR1 is MNHEY and CDR2 is SVGEGT. This chain's CDR3 is CAGSSPYNGGSSYNEQFF. CDR3 sequence (DNA): TGTGCCGGCAGCTCCCCATATAACGGGGGGAGCTCCTACAATGAGCAGTTCTTC.

The rearrangement links TRBV11-2 to TRBJ2-4; 8 positions agree with TRBD2. The CDR3 totals 17 residues. V gave up 7 bases and J gave up 13 bases; unmatched junction bases: 24. CDR1 is SGHAT and CDR2 is FQNNGV in the germline V gene. Here the CDR3 DNA reads TGTGCCAGCACCATAAGGGCCTCTAGCGGGTCCTACAATGAGCAGTACTTC. Its translation is CASTIRASSGSYNEQYF. The full variable domain, in which reference TRBV11-2 and TRBJ2-4 provide the parts outside the CDR3, is EAGVAQSPRYKIIEKRQSVAFWCNPISGHATLYWYQQILGQGPKLLIQFQNNGVVDDSQLPKDRFSAERLKGVDSTLKIQPAKLEDSAVYLCASTIRASSGSYNEQYFGAGTRLSVL.

Turning to this clonotype: The junction departs from the called germline gene at one end, perhaps through a read error. The V gene is TRBV5-5, the J gene TRBJ2-1; TRBD2 agrees at 8 bases. The germline gives CDR1 SGHKS, CDR2 YYEKEE (reference sequence). The CDR3 runs to 15 residues. The CDR3 sequence: CTSSFGGGPYNEQFF. The CDR3 nucleotides read TGTACCAGCAGCTTCGGGGGGGGGCCCTACAATGAGCAGTTCTTC.